Below, 3 T cell receptor beta chains from the same sample are listed, as sequenced in a study of response to subunit inactivated influenza vaccine. MiXCR was run by TCRdb on the RT-PCR reads, yielding one entry per CDR3 protein. The sample consists of 450,000 to 600,000 distinct CDR3 sequences, approximately 7.3% of them appearing once. The sample consisted of PBMCs from blood, taken 23 months after vaccination. The source of these receptors is a man aged 50-75 years who received an inactivated influenza vaccine.

This clonotype appeared many times. The chain recombines TRBV7-9 with TRBJ1-4; D gene uncertain. Trimming removed 0 bases from V and 3 bases from J, with 5 bases in between. Germline-derived CDR1 and CDR2 are SEHNR and FQNEAQ (reference sequence). The CDR3 covers 14 residues. The CDR3 protein is CASSLAGSNEKLFF. CDR3 coding DNA: TGTGCCAGCAGCTTAGCAGGCTCTAATGAAAAACTGTTTTTT.

V gene TRBV9 combines with J gene TRBJ2-3, with 10 bases fitting TRBD2. After removal of 4 bases from V and 4 bases from J, the junction contained 6 bases not matched to a gene. The germline V gene encodes CDR1 SGDLS and CDR2 YYNGEE. The CDR3 runs 15 residues. As DNA, the CDR3 is TGTGCCAGCAGCCTCTCTAGCGGGAGCGCAGATACGCAGTATTTT. Amino acids: CASSLSSGSADTQYF. Variable domain in full (rest from reference TRBV9 and TRBJ2-3): DSGVTQTPKHLITATGQRVTLRCSPRSGDLSVYWYQQSLDQGLQFLIQYYNGEERAKGNILERFSAQQFPDLHSELNLSSLELGDSALYFCASSLSSGSADTQYFGPGTRLTVL.

In its sample, this clonotype was seen a few times. A read error may produce the germline difference seen at one junction end. The gene calls are TRBV5-1 and TRBJ2-1; the D is unclear. The CDR3 totals 16 residues. The V gene's germline CDR1 is SGHRS and CDR2 YFSETQ. The CDR3 coding sequence is TGCGCCAGCAGCTTACATCCGACCGGGTCCTACAATGAGCAGCTCTTC. Protein: CASSLHPTGSYNEQLF.